This entry is about one T cell receptor (beta chain). The antigen it binds to is not known. Base-call qualities are not available, and no considerably larger clone is one nucleotide away. This CDR3 is also generated by other DNA sequences in the sample. TCRbeta CDR3 regions were amplified from genomic DNA using the immunoSEQ Assay, a bias-controlled multiplex PCR. The published analysis was carried out like this. The number of nucleated cells in each sample was estimated from the amplification of reference gene primers within the assay. To quantify the absolute abundance of each unique TCRbeta CDR3 rearrangement, sequence reads were collapsed and filtered. For each sample, productive Simpson clonality was calculated as the square root of Simpson's diversity index across productive rearrangements. The table comes from immuneACCESS by way of TCRdb, which keeps in-frame sequences with V and J called. Part of the clones is missing from these tables; in studies checked, under half for an unresolved V gene and the rest for unknown reasons. The V and J calls and clone size are taken from that table; D and trimming were inferred from the DNA. This sample lists some 140,000 clones; 85% to 90% were detected once. The ten largest clones represent 2% to 2.5% of the sample.

This specimen belongs to a study of blood T cell repertoires in COVID-19 (dated by TCRdb to about 2020). In terms of the full investigation: Samples from collaborators originated in the United States, Italy and Spain and spanned both the acute and convalescent phases of COVID-19. The material from the prospective study consisted of cDNA or gDNA derived from T cells, B-cell-depleted T cells, or PBMCs. Subjects who had been exposed to COVID-19, were actively infected with it, or had recovered from it provided the deeply sampled blood TCRbeta repertoires that made up the dataset. The repertoires were released in a freely available public database meant as a resource for research on the immune response to SARS-CoV-2. Samples were obtained from the ongoing ImmuneRACE study (first 160 participants) and from about 1,300 subjects provided by 6 global collaborators. A de-identified subject ID, COVID-19 status, age in years and sex were almost always included in the sample metadata. Where available, HLA class I and class II types were obtained from metadata supplied by the sample provider rather than from assay-based typing. What the work shows at the level of the full study, not this receptor alone: The quantity of clinical and demographic metadata differed by source and by participant and was supplied without curation.

The collaborating institutions used their own protocols to collect whole blood in K2EDTA tubes. For TCRbeta analysis, collaborator samples were shipped as frozen whole blood, as isolated PBMCs, or as DNA extracted from either sample type. Sample: peripheral blood. This TCR came from a man aged 45 to 65 with active COVID-19.

The CDR3 reads as follows: CASSFSGASTDTQYF. The nucleotide sequence reads as follows: TGTGCCAGCAGCTTCAGCGGAGCCAGCACAGATACGCAGTATTTT. This receptor chain uses TRBV7-2 and TRBJ2-3; matching of 5 bases hints at TRBD2 as the D gene. The CDR3 starts with the cysteine, ends with the phenylalanine, and has 15 residues. Of the read, only the CDR3 DNA is kept; its 45 bases are in frame from base 1. CDR1 and CDR2, per the germline V gene, are SGHTA and FQGNSA. The trim is 3 bases for V and 0 bases for J, with a gap of 10 bases between the germline ends. Outside the CDR3, residues come from the reference TRBV7-2 and TRBJ2-3 proteins, so the full variable domain is: GAGVSQSPSNKVTEKGKDVELRCDPISGHTALYWYRQSLGQGLEFLIYFQGNSAPDKSGLPSDRFSAERTGGSVSTLTIQRTQQEDSAVYLCASSFSGASTDTQYFGPGTRLTVL.